The 29 T cell receptor beta chains below were found in one sample sequenced in a study of T-cell reconstitution after alpha-beta-depleted transplantation in children. Preparation of the TCRbeta library was carried out with unique molecular identifiers. TCRdb analysed the PCR reads with MiXCR anew, one entry per CDR3 protein. Of hundreds of thousands of distinct CDR3 sequences detected, around 25% appear once; the ten largest clones hold around 4.8%. This specimen consisted of PBMCs, mostly from graft donor cells, obtained 360 days after TCRalphabeta/CD19-depleted stem cell transplant. These receptors originate from a female patient aged 2-9 years who had a stem cell transplant for congenital amegakaryocytic thrombocytopenia, so the T cells may come from the graft donor.

The chain is built from TRBV29-1 and TRBJ1-2; D unresolved. The germline V and J ends were trimmed by 6 bases and 5 bases, with 4 bases remaining between them. This CDR3 has 9 residues. Germline V CDR1 and CDR2: SQVTM, ANQGSEA. The CDR3: CSVDYGYTF. CDR3 nucleotides: TGCAGCGTGGATTATGGCTACACCTTC.

This clonotype was counted only a few times. The chain combines TRBV20-1 with TRBJ2-1, with TRBD2 identical over 13 bases. This CDR3 is 17 amino acids long. With 3 bases clipped from V and 8 bases from J, the junction kept 13 bases outside the gene matches. Germline assignment: CDR1 DFQATT and CDR2 SNEGSKA (reference sequence). The CDR3 DNA reads as TGCAGTGCTAGGCCCCCACTAGCGGGAGGGCCAAAGGATGAGCAGTTCTTC. Encoded protein: CSARPPLAGGPKDEQFF.

A few counts support this clonotype. The chain has TRBV15 and TRBJ2-3; 9 nucleotides agree with TRBD1. The CDR3 length is 18 residues. Germline CDR1 LNHNV, CDR2 YYDKDF (reference sequence). The trim removed 0 bases at V and 2 bases at J, leaving 9 bases unmatched. CDR3 sequence: CATSRDPTGQGFTDTQYF. The CDR3 bases are TGTGCCACCAGCAGAGATCCGACGGGACAGGGTTTCACAGATACGCAGTATTTT.

The chain uses TRBV5-1 and TRBJ2-3; D perhaps matches TRBD2 (6 bases). Trimming left V 1 base short and J 2 bases short, with 14 bases between. Germline lookup yields CDR1 SGHRS and CDR2 YFSETQ. CDR3 length: 16 residues. The CDR3 DNA follows: TGCGCCAGCAGCTTGAGTCCAGCGGGTATCACAGATACGCAGTATTTT. Its protein product is CASSLSPAGITDTQYF.

A few counts support this clonotype. The rearrangement joins TRBV12-3 or TRBV12-4 to TRBJ2-7, with 9 nucleotides matching TRBD2. V was clipped by 8 bases and J by 0 bases; unmatched bases: 2. CDR3 length equals 13 residues. As DNA, the CDR3 is TGTGCCAGCGGCGGGGGGGACTCCTACGAGCAGTACTTC. Translation gives CASGGGDSYEQYF.

This clonotype was recorded at least ten times. The chain recombines TRBV25-1 with TRBJ1-2, with D perhaps matching TRBD1 (5 bases). The germline V gene encodes CDR1 MGHDK and CDR2 SYGVNS. The CDR3 contains 11 residues. V lost 4 bases to trimming and J lost 6 bases, with 6 bases between them. The CDR3 reads CASSVGDGYTF. In DNA, the CDR3 is TGTGCCAGCAGTGTGGGGGATGGCTACACCTTC.

This clonotype was recorded many times. The chain carries TRBV12-3 or TRBV12-4 and TRBJ2-1; no clear D gene. The V end was cut by 1 base, the J end by 14 bases, with 12 bases between. CDR3 length: 12 amino acids. The CDR3 sequence: CASSLVKPRKFF. DNA for the CDR3: TGTGCCAGCAGTTTAGTCAAACCGAGAAAGTTCTTC.

The chain recombines TRBV11-1 with TRBJ2-1; 7 nucleotides line up with TRBD2. V dropped 3 bases and J dropped 7; count of bases not matched to a gene: 12. This CDR3 spans 16 amino acids. Germline V CDR1 and CDR2: SGHAT, FQDESV (reference sequence). CDR3 in amino acids: CASSFLWLAEKNEQFF. The CDR3 nucleotides read TGTGCCAGCAGCTTTCTCTGGCTAGCGGAAAAAAATGAGCAGTTCTTC.

The chain carries TRBV4-2 and TRBJ1-1; tentatively, D is TRBD1 (5 bases). This CDR3 comprises 15 residues. V was trimmed by 2 bases and J by 2 bases, leaving 12 bases between them. Germline V gene sequence: CDR1 LGHNA, CDR2 YNFKEQ. DNA of the CDR3: TGTGCCAGCAGCCAAAACCGGGACGGAAACACTGAAGCTTTCTTT. Translation: CASSQNRDGNTEAFF.

This chain connects TRBV5-4 to TRBJ1-1, with 10 bases that match TRBD1. Germline lookup yields CDR1 SGHNT and CDR2 YYREEE (reference sequence). V lost 4 bases and J lost 2; bases outside the gene matches: 8. The CDR3 covers 16 residues. The CDR3 sequence is CASSRGQGTLNTEAFF. DNA for the CDR3: TGTGCCAGCAGCAGGGGACAGGGGACTCTAAACACTGAAGCTTTCTTT.

This sequence joins TRBV7-9 and TRBJ1-2; D unresolved. This CDR3 spans 14 amino acids. Germline CDR1 SEHNR, CDR2 FQNEAQ (reference sequence). The V and J ends lost 3 bases and 8 bases respectively, with 16 bases between them. Written as DNA, the CDR3 is TGTGCCAGCAGCTTTCTCGTAACACAGAGGGGCTACACCTTC. As protein: CASSFLVTQRGYTF.

This clonotype was picked up many times. The chain joins TRBV12-3 or TRBV12-4 to TRBJ1-4, with unresolved D. The CDR3 is 15 amino acids. Trimming took off 0 bases at V and 4 bases at J, with 9 bases between the two ends. In DNA form, the CDR3 reads TGTGCCAGCAGTTTAGCGCAAGGCAGTAATGAAAAACTGTTTTTT. Protein: CASSLAQGSNEKLFF.

This clonotype was seen more than once but under ten times. This chain connects TRBV4-1 to TRBJ2-4, with TRBD1 as a possible D gene (5 bases). The V and J ends lost 1 base and 3 bases respectively, with 10 bases between them. The CDR3 length is 15 residues. Looked up from germline, CDR1 is MGHRA and CDR2 is YSYEKL. CDR3 in amino acids: CASSQGPQGKNIQYF. For the CDR3, the DNA is TGCGCCAGCAGCCAAGGGCCTCAGGGCAAAAACATTCAGTACTTC.

The rearrangement links TRBV24-1 to TRBJ2-2; no reliable D call. Per germline, CDR1 KGHDR and CDR2 SFDVKD. The CDR3 runs to 14 residues. V dropped 6 bases and J dropped 0 bases, with 7 bases sitting between them. CDR3 protein: CATSFQANTGELFF. CDR3 DNA sequence: TGTGCCACCAGTTTTCAGGCGAACACCGGGGAGCTGTTTTTT.

This clonotype was recorded a few times. V and J are TRBV5-1 and TRBJ2-3, with D hard to call. The CDR3 runs to 13 residues. Trimming removed 5 bases at V and 2 bases at J, with 9 bases between. The germline gives CDR1 SGHRS, CDR2 YFSETQ. CDR3 residues: CASSRRNTDTQYF. In DNA form, the CDR3 reads TGCGCCAGCAGTCGGCGCAACACAGATACGCAGTATTTT.

This clonotype was picked up a small number of times. This rearrangement joins TRBV5-1 to TRBJ1-2, with 8 bases identical to TRBD1. Germline CDR1 and CDR2: SGHRS and YFSETQ. The CDR3 sequence is 15 residues long. The V gene end was trimmed by 4 bases and the J gene end by 4 bases; junction bases not matched to a gene: 9. The CDR3 sequence: CASSERTGRPYGYTF. Here the CDR3 DNA reads TGCGCCAGCAGCGAGAGGACAGGGAGGCCCTATGGCTACACCTTC.

V and J are TRBV15 and TRBJ2-1, with a weak D call TRBD2 (5 bases). This CDR3 has 16 amino acids. Trimming pared 1 base from V and 3 bases from J, leaving 13 bases between. CDR1 LNHNV and CDR2 YYDKDF come from the germline V gene (reference sequence). CDR3: CATSRVVRGYYNEQFF. The DNA for the CDR3 is TGTGCCACCAGCAGAGTGGTGAGAGGGTACTACAATGAGCAGTTCTTC. Full variable domain (missing parts from reference TRBV15 and TRBJ2-1): DAMVIQNPRYQVTQFGKPVTLSCSQTLNHNVMYWYQQKSSQAPKLLFHYYDKDFNNEADTPDNFQSRRPNTSFCFLDIRSPGLGDTAMYLCATSRVVRGYYNEQFFGPGTRLTVL.

The CDR3 coding sequence is TGTGCCAGCCGCAGGACAGTCAACACTGAAGCTTTCTTT. Residues: CASRRTVNTEAFF. This chain uses TRBV2 with TRBJ1-1; possibly TRBD1 for D (6 bases). This CDR3 has 13 amino acids. V was cut by 8 bases and J by 2 bases, with 12 bases left in between. Germline CDR1 and CDR2: SNHLY and FYNNEI.

This clonotype was counted between two and nine times. The V and J genes are TRBV4-1 and TRBJ1-5; D is undetermined. The CDR3 has 13 amino acids. V lost 3 bases and J 3 bases, leaving 6 bases between the germline ends. The germline V gene encodes CDR1 MGHRA and CDR2 YSYEKL. The CDR3 region is CASSQRDNQPQHF. DNA for the CDR3: TGCGCCAGCAGCCAGCGGGACAATCAGCCCCAGCATTTT.

V and J are TRBV5-1 and TRBJ2-1, with D possibly TRBD2 on 5 matching bases. CDR3 length equals 14 residues. Per germline, CDR1 SGHRS and CDR2 YFSETQ. Trimming left V 0 bases short and J 10 bases short, with 14 bases between. The CDR3 nucleotides are TGCGCCAGCAGCTTGGCCAGCGGTCCTATCGAGCAGTTCTTC. Its translation: CASSLASGPIEQFF.

Only a few counts were recorded for this clonotype. V usage is TRBV12-3 or TRBV12-4 and J usage is TRBJ2-5, with D tentatively TRBD2 (6 bases). This CDR3 contains 14 residues. The V end was cut by 7 bases, the J end by 5 bases, with 17 bases between. The CDR3 nucleotides are TGTGCCAGCACCCCGGATGGCCGGGGGGAGACCCAGTACTTC. Translation gives CASTPDGRGETQYF.

This clonotype was seen repeatedly, ten times or more. The chain combines TRBV4-1 with TRBJ2-1, with D perhaps given as TRBD1 or TRBD2 (5 bases each). CDR1 is MGHRA and CDR2 is YSYEKL in the germline V gene. V gave up 3 bases and J gave up 0 bases, with 15 bases separating them. The CDR3 contains 17 residues. As DNA, the CDR3 is TGCGCCAGCAGCCAGGGGCGAGCGGCCTTCTCCTACAATGAGCAGTTCTTC. Protein: CASSQGRAAFSYNEQFF.

The chain is built from TRBV18 and TRBJ1-2; 8 bases align to TRBD1. The CDR3 consists of 14 residues. V was pared by 1 base and J by 5 bases, with 3 bases of the junction left unmatched. Germline assignment: CDR1 KGHSH and CDR2 LQKENI. In DNA form, the CDR3 reads TGTGCCAGCTCACCACGGGACAGGAAATATGGCTACACCTTC. Translated: CASSPRDRKYGYTF.

A few counts support this clonotype. The V gene is TRBV4-1, the J gene TRBJ2-5, with TRBD2 matching 9 bases. Germline V gene data show CDR1 as MGHRA and CDR2 as YSYEKL. This CDR3 comprises 15 residues. V lost 1 base, J lost 2 bases, and 2 bases stayed unmatched. The CDR3 DNA reads TGCGCCAGCAGCCAAGGGCTAGCGGGGCAAGAGACCCAGTACTTC. Translation gives CASSQGLAGQETQYF.

In its sample, this clonotype was seen many times. The chain combines TRBV11-1 with TRBJ2-7; TRBD2 might be the D (6 bases). Trimming removed 3 bases from V and 6 bases from J, with 15 bases in between. Germline CDR1 SGHAT, CDR2 FQDESV (reference sequence). This CDR3 region has 14 residues. CDR3 in DNA: TGTGCCAGCAGCTTCCCCGGGACTCACCCCGAGCAGTACTTC. Translated, it gives CASSFPGTHPEQYF.

The rearrangement links TRBV12-3 or TRBV12-4 to TRBJ2-3; TRBD2 agrees at 11 bases. J lost 0 bases, V lost 4 bases, and 15 bases had no gene match. The CDR3 runs to 20 residues. CDR3 residues: CASSSGRWGLAETSTDTQYF. As DNA, the CDR3 is TGTGCCAGCAGTTCTGGTCGTTGGGGACTAGCGGAAACCAGCACAGATACGCAGTATTTT.

The chain couples TRBV5-1 to TRBJ2-3; D gene unclear. The CDR3 length is 17 residues. V was clipped by 2 bases and J by 0 bases, with 16 bases between them. Germline values: CDR1 SGHRS, CDR2 YFSETQ. The CDR3: CASSFRTGRISTDTQYF. The CDR3 coding sequence is TGCGCCAGCAGCTTTAGAACCGGACGGATTAGCACAGATACGCAGTATTTT.

V gene TRBV2 combines with J gene TRBJ2-7; D may be TRBD1 (6 bases). CDR1 SNHLY and CDR2 FYNNEI come from the germline V gene. The V end was cut by 6 bases, the J end by 3 bases, with 9 bases between. The CDR3 sequence is 12 residues long. CDR3 sequence: CASRRTDYEQYF. CDR3 nucleotide sequence: TGTGCCAGCAGGAGGACAGACTACGAGCAGTACTTC. The full variable domain, its missing parts supplied by reference TRBV2 and TRBJ2-7, is EPEVTQTPSHQVTQMGQEVILRCVPISNHLYFYWYRQILGQKVEFLVSFYNNEISEKSEIFDDQFSVERPDGSNFTLKIRSTKLEDSAMYFCASRRTDYEQYFGPGTRLTVT.

This clonotype showed up just a few times. The V call is TRBV5-5, the J call TRBJ2-1; no clear D. V gave up 2 bases and J gave up 10 bases, with 16 bases separating them. The CDR3 has 14 residues. Germline V gives CDR1 SGHKS, CDR2 YYEKEE (reference sequence). The chain's CDR3 is CASSLGPRMREQFF. CDR3 DNA: TGTGCCAGCAGCTTAGGGCCCCGAATGAGGGAGCAGTTCTTC.